This T cell receptor (beta chain) was found in a study of Graves' ophthalmopathy and Graves' hyperthyroidism. For the study at large: Peripheral blood samples were taken at initial diagnosis, before any treatment.

This CDR3 is 12 amino acids long. V dropped 10 bases and J dropped 3 bases, with 13 bases sitting between them. Germline V CDR1 and CDR2: SEHNR, FQNEAQ (reference sequence). This clonotype was observed at least ten times. The TCR beta CDR3 regions underwent amplification from RNA transcripts. The first round was an RT-PCR with HTBI primers, and the second round was a multiplex PCR. TCRdb analysed the multiplex PCR reads with MiXCR anew, one entry per CDR3 protein. The profile covers 350,000 to 450,000 distinct CDR3 sequences, with around a fifth appearing a single time and 2.5% to 3.5% taken by the ten largest. Orbital computed tomography and thyroid ultrasound, along with TRAb, serum thyroxine and clinical symptoms, underpinned diagnosis.

The sample taken for sequencing was peripheral blood. J is TRBJ2-7 and V is TRBV7-9, with TRBD1 as a possible D gene (6 bases). The sequence came from a woman aged 18-29 years with stable Graves' hyperthyroidism. The chain's CDR3 is CATSGQFYEQYF. The CDR3 nucleotides are TGTGCCACCTCTGGACAGTTCTACGAGCAGTACTTC.